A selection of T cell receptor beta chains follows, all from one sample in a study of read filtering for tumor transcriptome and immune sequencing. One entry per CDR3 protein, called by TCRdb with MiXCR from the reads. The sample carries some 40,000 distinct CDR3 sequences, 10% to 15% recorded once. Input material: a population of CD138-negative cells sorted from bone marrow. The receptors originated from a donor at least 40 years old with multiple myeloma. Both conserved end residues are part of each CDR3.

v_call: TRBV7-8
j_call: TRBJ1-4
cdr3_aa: CASSRNDNNEKLFF

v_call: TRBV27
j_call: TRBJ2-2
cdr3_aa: CASLGVKSGELFF

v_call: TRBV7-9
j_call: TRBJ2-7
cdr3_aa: CASSFSGASSYEQYF

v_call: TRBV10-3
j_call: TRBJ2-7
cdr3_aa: CAISESNDEQYF

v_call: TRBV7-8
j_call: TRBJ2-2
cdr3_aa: CASSSLGALNTGELFF

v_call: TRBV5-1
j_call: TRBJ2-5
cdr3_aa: CASSNTGTPQETQYF

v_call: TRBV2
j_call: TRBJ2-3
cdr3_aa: CASSPRQSTDTQYF

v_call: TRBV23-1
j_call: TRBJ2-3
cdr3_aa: CASSRPGGESRYF

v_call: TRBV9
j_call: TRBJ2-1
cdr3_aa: CASSVGSGGSIDEQFF

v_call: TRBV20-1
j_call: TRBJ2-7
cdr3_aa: CSAAGLADEQYF

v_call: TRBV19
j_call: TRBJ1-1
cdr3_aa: CASRETRGGFSGTEAFF

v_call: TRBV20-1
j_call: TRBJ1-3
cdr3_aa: CSAAGGITSGNTIYF

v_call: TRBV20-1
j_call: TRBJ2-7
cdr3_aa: CSARERFYEQYF

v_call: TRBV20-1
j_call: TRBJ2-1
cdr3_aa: CSAERGLSYNEQFF

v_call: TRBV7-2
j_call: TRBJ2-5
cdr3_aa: CASSLFPRETQYF

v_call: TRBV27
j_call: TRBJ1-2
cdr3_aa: CDTRSPYGYTF

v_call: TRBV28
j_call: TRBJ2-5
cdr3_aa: CASSSPSATAPVGETQYF

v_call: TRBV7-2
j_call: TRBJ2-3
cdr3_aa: CASSPTRGGAADTQYF

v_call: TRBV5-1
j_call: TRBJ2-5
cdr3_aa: CASSWDTGKETQYF

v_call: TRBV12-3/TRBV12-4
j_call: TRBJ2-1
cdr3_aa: CASSYGGIYNEQFF

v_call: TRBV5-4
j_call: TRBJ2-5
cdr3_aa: CASSQPGAETQYF

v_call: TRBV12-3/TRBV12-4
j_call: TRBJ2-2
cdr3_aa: CASSLWRGSYTGELFF

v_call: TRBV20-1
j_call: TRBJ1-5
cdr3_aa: CSARREGQNQPQHF

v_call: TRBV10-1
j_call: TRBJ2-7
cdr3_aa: CARRDYSYEQYF

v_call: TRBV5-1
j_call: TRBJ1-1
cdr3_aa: CASSLGRFNTEAFF

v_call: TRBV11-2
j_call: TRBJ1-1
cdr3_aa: CAGSPGGNTEAFF

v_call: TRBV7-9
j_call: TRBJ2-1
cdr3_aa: CASSSGQYNEQFF

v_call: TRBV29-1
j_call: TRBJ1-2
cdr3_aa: CSVGDSGSYGYTF

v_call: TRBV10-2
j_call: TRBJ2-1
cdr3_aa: CASSESPGSLIYNEQFF

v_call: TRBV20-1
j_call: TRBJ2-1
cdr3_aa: CSARRGVSPYNEQFF

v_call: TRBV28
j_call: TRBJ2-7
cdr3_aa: CASSRRASAFRGSSYEQYF

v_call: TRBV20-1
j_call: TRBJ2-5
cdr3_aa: CSAIRDRVGETQYF

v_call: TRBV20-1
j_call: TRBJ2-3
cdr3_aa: CSARKPGDRVYPEGQYF

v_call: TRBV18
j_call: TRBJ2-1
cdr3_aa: CASRSQGNEQFF

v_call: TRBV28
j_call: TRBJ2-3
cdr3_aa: CASSFSGGVTDTQYF

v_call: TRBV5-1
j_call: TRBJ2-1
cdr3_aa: CASSPGTTGTRSYNEQFF

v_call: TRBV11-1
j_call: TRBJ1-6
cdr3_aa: CASSLNSYNSPLHF

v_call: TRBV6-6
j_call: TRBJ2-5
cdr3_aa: CASSYLLETQYF

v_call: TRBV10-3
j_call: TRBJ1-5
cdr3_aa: CAISESKVGDQPQHF

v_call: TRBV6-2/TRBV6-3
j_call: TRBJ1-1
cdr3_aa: CASSSQGYTEAFF

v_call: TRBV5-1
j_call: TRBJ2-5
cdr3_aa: CASSLNDPGTETQYF

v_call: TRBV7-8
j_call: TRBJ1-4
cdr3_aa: CASSSWGVEKLFF

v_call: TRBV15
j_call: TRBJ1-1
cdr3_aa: CATSRDYVYGNTEAFF

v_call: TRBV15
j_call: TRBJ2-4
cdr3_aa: CATNTGYEPRNIQYF

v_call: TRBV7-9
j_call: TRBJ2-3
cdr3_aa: CASGLGPGDAQYF

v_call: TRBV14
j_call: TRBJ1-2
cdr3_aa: CASSKFRGPLDGYTF

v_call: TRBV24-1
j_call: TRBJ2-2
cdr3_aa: CATSDWGTQNTGELFF

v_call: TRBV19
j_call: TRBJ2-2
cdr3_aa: CASSMTPGTGELFF

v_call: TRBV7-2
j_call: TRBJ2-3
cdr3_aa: CASSLGGVRTDTQYF

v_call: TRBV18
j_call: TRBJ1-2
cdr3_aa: CASTPGTLNYGYTF

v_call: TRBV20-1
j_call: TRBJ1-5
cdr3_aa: CSARETDQPQHF

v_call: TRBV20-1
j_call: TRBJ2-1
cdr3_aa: CSPSPRVYNEQFF

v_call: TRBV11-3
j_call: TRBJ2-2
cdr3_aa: CASSLSGVSTGELFF

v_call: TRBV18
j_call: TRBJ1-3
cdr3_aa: CASSPEGTSGNTIYF

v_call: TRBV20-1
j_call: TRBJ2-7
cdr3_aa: CSARTGSSYEQYF